This T cell receptor beta chain was documented in a study of T-cell memory formation after mild COVID-19. Study in general: The study found TCR clusters largely donor specific.

This clonotype appeared a few times. Its antigen is unknown. After 5'RACE with constant-segment primers, TCR alpha and TCR beta cDNA libraries carrying sample barcodes and UMIs were obtained. TCRdb independently ran MiXCR on the 5' RACE reads; one entry per CDR3 protein. The sample gives 290,000 or so distinct CDR3 sequences, roughly a fifth of which show up once; around 21% is in the top ten. General study results and limits: Memory from before infection featured some responding clones, which suggests cross-reactive memory joined.

The CDR3 contains 13 residues. The sequence came from a man between 18 and 35 years old who had mild COVID-19 (a few samples of this study predate the infection). Cell type and time point are not known. This chain links TRBV21-1 with TRBJ2-7; TRBD1 is the table's D call and was not checked against the DNA. TRBV21-1 is deemed a pseudogene. Sequencing input: PBMCs or a T cell subset sorted from them (not recorded which). The CDR3 DNA is TGTGCCACAAGAGGGACAGACGACGACGAGCAGTACTTC. Translation: CATRGTDDDEQYF.